This T cell receptor (beta chain) was recovered during a study of somatic mutations in cytotoxic T cells in rheumatoid arthritis. The study, taken as a whole, reports: Clonality of CD8+ T cells, which was compared between rheumatoid arthritis patients and age-matched healthy controls, did not differ significantly. TRBV07's slight underrepresentation, observed in rheumatoid arthritis patients, lacked adjustment for multiple comparisons.

Method: immunoSEQ multiplex PCR; TCRdb's copy keeps in-frame clones and lacks some. The table records thousands of clones, 79% of them present only once. Concerning this clone itself: Its antigen is as yet unknown.

The CDR3 runs to 14 residues. CDR1 SNHLY and CDR2 FYNNEI come from the germline V gene. Between the trimmed V and J ends, which lost 10 bases and 5 bases, there was a span of 20 bases. The sequencing sample was made of CD8+ T cells sorted from blood. The sequence was collected from an adult with rheumatoid arthritis. The J gene is TRBJ1-1, the V gene TRBV2, with a weak D call TRBD1 (5 bases). CDR3 in amino acids: CATTPTGVGTEAFF. As DNA, the CDR3 is TGTGCCACCACCCCGACGGGGGTAGGTACTGAAGCTTTCTTT. Full variable domain (missing parts from reference TRBV2 and TRBJ1-1): EPEVTQTPSHQVTQMGQEVILRCVPISNHLYFYWYRQILGQKVEFLVSFYNNEISEKSEIFDDQFSVERPDGSNFTLKIRSTKLEDSAMYFCATTPTGVGTEAFFGQGTRLTVV.